Presented here are 32 T cell receptor beta chains from one specimen sequenced in a study of Tregs in tolerant kidney transplant recipients. Clones were sequenced by immunoSEQ multiplex PCR, and TCRdb holds only the in-frame ones, with some missing. The table has 95,000 to 120,000 clones, roughly 89% seen once. Sequenced here: CD4+ T cells from blood, sampled before the transplant. These receptors were taken from a human donor who received a combined kidney and bone marrow transplant.

The chain uses TRBV18 and TRBJ2-1; the D is unclear. Trimming removed 3 bases from V and 4 bases from J, with 7 bases in between. The length of the CDR3 is 13 residues. The germline V gene encodes CDR1 KGHSH and CDR2 LQKENI. CDR3 DNA sequence: TGTGCCAGCTCACCCCCGAGTTACAATGAGCAGTTCTTC. The encoded protein is CASSPPSYNEQFF.

This chain joins TRBV27 and TRBJ1-1; D not certain. The CDR3 consists of 15 residues. Trimming stripped 5 bases from V and 6 bases from J, with 19 bases between. Looked up from germline, CDR1 is MNHEY and CDR2 is SMNVEV (reference sequence). CDR3 nucleotides: TGTGCCAGCAGTACTCGTTTGGAAGGGCGGGCTGAAGCTTTCTTT. Amino acid sequence: CASSTRLEGRAEAFF.

This rearrangement joins TRBV2 to TRBJ1-5, with D perhaps matching TRBD1 (6 bases). This CDR3 contains 12 residues. Trimming removed 8 bases at V and 3 bases at J, with 8 bases between. The V gene's germline CDR1 is SNHLY and CDR2 FYNNEI. The CDR3 protein is CASGQTNQPQHF. Written as DNA, the CDR3 is TGTGCCAGCGGACAGACCAATCAGCCCCAGCATTTT. Supplemented by reference TRBV2 and TRBJ1-5, the full variable domain reads EPEVTQTPSHQVTQMGQEVILRCVPISNHLYFYWYRQILGQKVEFLVSFYNNEISEKSEIFDDQFSVERPDGSNFTLKIRSTKLEDSAMYFCASGQTNQPQHFGDGTRLSIL.

The chain joins TRBV6-5 to TRBJ2-1; D might be TRBD2 (5 bases). This CDR3 comprises 14 residues. Germline assignment: CDR1 MNHEY and CDR2 SVGAGI. With 6 bases removed from V and 9 bases from J, the gap between germline ends came to 18 bases. The CDR3 sequence: CASRLRLKGGEQFF. CDR3 sequence (DNA): TGTGCCAGCAGACTTCGACTAAAAGGCGGTGAGCAGTTCTTC.

V usage is TRBV7-2 and J usage is TRBJ2-7; maybe TRBD1 (6 bases). The length of the CDR3 is 14 residues. Trimming removed 3 bases from V and 0 bases from J, with 9 bases in between. From germline, CDR1 is SGHTA and CDR2 FQGNSA. The chain's CDR3 is CASSFSRGSYEQYF. In DNA, the CDR3 is TGTGCCAGCAGCTTTTCCAGGGGCTCCTACGAGCAGTACTTC.

The table lists this clone with a count of one. The genes are TRBV5-6 and TRBJ1-2, with TRBD1 identical over 9 bases. Germline V gene sequence: CDR1 SGHDT, CDR2 YYEEEE. J gave up 5 bases and V 4 bases, and 3 bases lay outside the gene matches. The CDR3 covers 13 residues. CDR3 amino acids: CASSPGTGYGYTF. The CDR3 nucleotides are TGTGCCAGCAGCCCCGGGACAGGGTATGGCTACACCTTC.

This clone was counted a few times. The chain combines TRBV14 with TRBJ1-2, with 7 nucleotides matching TRBD1. J was trimmed by 3 bases and V by 5 bases; bases with no gene match: 6. Germline values: CDR1 SGHDN, CDR2 FVKESK. The length of the CDR3 is 14 residues. CDR3 amino acids: CASSGQAIYYGYTF. For the CDR3, the DNA is TGTGCCAGCAGCGGACAGGCGATTTACTATGGCTACACCTTC.

Regarding this clone: This CDR3 is also generated by other DNA sequences in the sample. The V call is TRBV5-1, the J call TRBJ2-7; TRBD2 agrees at 8 bases. Germline V lookup: CDR1 SGHRS, CDR2 YFSETQ. The V and J ends lost 0 bases and 2 bases, in that order; junction bases with no gene match: 4. The CDR3 is made up of 15 amino acids. In nucleotides, the CDR3 is TGCGCCAGCAGCTTGGGGCTAGCGGGCGCCTACGAGCAGTACTTC. Its protein is CASSLGLAGAYEQYF.

The J gene is TRBJ2-1, the V gene TRBV19, with 7 bases lining up with TRBD2. Germline trimming cut 5 bases from V and 5 bases from J; bases unmatched to any gene: 9. The CDR3 has 15 residues. Per the germline V gene, CDR1 is LNHDA and CDR2 is SQIVND (reference sequence). The CDR3 DNA follows: TGTGCCAGTAGTGTCGTGGGAGGGAGGAACAATGAGCAGTTCTTC. It codes for CASSVVGGRNNEQFF.

The chain is built from TRBV5-1 and TRBJ1-6; 7 positions match TRBD1. Germline CDR1 and CDR2: SGHRS and YFSETQ. V dropped 3 bases and J dropped 12; count of bases not matched to a gene: 9. The CDR3 sequence is 14 residues long. The CDR3 reads CASSSPGTAKPLHF. DNA of the CDR3: TGCGCCAGCAGCTCCCCCGGGACAGCAAAACCCCTCCACTTT.

The chain is built from TRBV7-9 and TRBJ1-3, with D possibly being TRBD1 (5 bases). CDR1 and CDR2 (germline): SEHNR, FQNEAQ (reference sequence). The length of the CDR3 is 15 residues. Deletions cut 3 bases from V and 0 bases from J, with 9 bases between. The DNA of the CDR3 is TGTGCCAGCAGCTTGACAGATATCTCTGGAAACACCATATATTTT. Protein product: CASSLTDISGNTIYF.

The V call is TRBV6-1, the J call TRBJ1-4; D possibly corresponds to TRBD1 (6 bases). From germline, CDR1 is MNHNS and CDR2 SASEGT. V was cut by 4 bases and J by 0 bases, with 18 bases left in between. The CDR3 loop spans 18 amino acids. CDR3 amino acids: CASSATGQGHATNEKLFF. CDR3 nucleotide sequence: TGTGCCAGCAGTGCGACGGGACAAGGCCATGCAACTAATGAAAAACTGTTTTTT.

The chain uses TRBV7-9 and TRBJ1-1; the match to TRBD1 covers 7 bases. The V and J ends lost 3 bases and 7 bases, in that order; junction bases with no gene match: 2. This CDR3 has 12 amino acids. CDR1 SEHNR and CDR2 FQNEAQ come from the germline V gene (reference sequence). CDR3 DNA sequence: TGTGCCAGCAGCTTGACAGGGAATGAAGCTTTCTTT. This encodes CASSLTGNEAFF.

The chain recombines TRBV11-2 with TRBJ2-1; D possibly corresponds to TRBD2 (5 bases). With 6 bases removed from V and 9 bases from J, the gap between germline ends came to 15 bases. The CDR3 runs 13 residues. In germline, CDR1 is SGHAT, CDR2 FQNNGV. DNA for the CDR3: TGTGCCAGCAGTTACTCCGAAGGAGGTGAGCAGTTCTTC. Protein: CASSYSEGGEQFF.

The chain combines TRBV5-1 with TRBJ2-2, with TRBD1 identical over 7 bases. Germline assignment: CDR1 SGHRS and CDR2 YFSETQ. The CDR3 is 14 residues long. Trimming removed 5 bases from V and 6 bases from J; junction bases left unmatched: 7. This chain's CDR3 is CASRGQGVAGELFF. CDR3 nucleotides: TGCGCCAGCAGAGGGCAGGGGGTAGCCGGGGAGCTGTTTTTT.

This sequence joins TRBV30 and TRBJ2-1, with 11 positions matching TRBD1. Germline V gene data show CDR1 as GTSNPN and CDR2 as SVGIG (reference sequence). This CDR3 is 16 amino acids long. Germline trimming cut 0 bases from V and 7 bases from J; bases unmatched to any gene: 8. The CDR3 region is CAWSVPSGQGGNEQFF. The CDR3 coding sequence is TGTGCCTGGAGTGTTCCCTCGGGACAGGGGGGGAATGAGCAGTTCTTC. The variable domain in full, with the rest retrieved from reference TRBV30 and TRBJ2-1, is SQTIHQWPATLVQPVGSPLSLECTVEGTSNPNLYWYRQAAGRGLQLLFYSVGIGQISSEVPQNLSASRPQDRQFILSSKKLLLSDSGFYLCAWSVPSGQGGNEQFFGPGTRLTVL.

The V call is TRBV5-1, the J call TRBJ1-2; D is undetermined. Germline V gene sequence: CDR1 SGHRS, CDR2 YFSETQ. The V and J ends lost 4 bases and 3 bases respectively, with 13 bases between them. The CDR3 spans 14 residues. The CDR3 DNA follows: TGCGCCAGCAGCATCGAGAGGGTGGACTATGGCTACACCTTC. Residues: CASSIERVDYGYTF.

This clone is a singleton in its sample. This sequence joins TRBV5-4 and TRBJ1-2; 8 positions agree with TRBD1. Germline V gene lookup returns CDR1 SGHNT and CDR2 YYREEE (reference sequence). This CDR3 has 15 amino acids. V dropped 5 bases and J dropped 8; count of bases not matched to a gene: 14. CDR3 protein: CASRPGQGITWGYTF. The CDR3 DNA reads as TGTGCCAGCAGACCCGGACAGGGCATAACGTGGGGCTACACCTTC.

This chain joins TRBV7-2 and TRBJ2-5, with 9 bases that match TRBD2. V dropped 1 base and J dropped 0; count of bases not matched to a gene: 9. This CDR3 region has 18 residues. Germline V gives CDR1 SGHTA, CDR2 FQGNSA. The CDR3 DNA follows: TGTGCCAGCAGCTTAGTTGGCAGCGGGAGGTCGTACCAAGAGACCCAGTACTTC. Residues: CASSLVGSGRSYQETQYF.

This clone showed up just once. The CDR3 sequence: CASSSRLAGVRTDTQYF. In nucleotides, the CDR3 is TGCGCCAGCAGCTCACGACTAGCGGGAGTGAGAACAGATACGCAGTATTTT. V gene TRBV5-1 combines with J gene TRBJ2-3, with 12 bases aligning to TRBD2. Looked up from germline, CDR1 is SGHRS and CDR2 is YFSETQ. Trimming removed 3 bases from V and 3 bases from J; junction bases left unmatched: 8. CDR3 length: 17 residues.

The chain links TRBV9 to TRBJ2-1, with D possibly matching TRBD2 (7 bases). The V and J ends lost 1 base and 6 bases respectively, with 14 bases between them. Germline assignment: CDR1 SGDLS and CDR2 YYNGEE. CDR3 length equals 15 residues. The CDR3 bases are TGTGCCAGCAGCGTATATGGGGGGGCCGGCAATGAGCAGTTCTTC. It codes for CASSVYGGAGNEQFF.

The chain recombines TRBV13 with TRBJ1-1, with a tentative D call TRBD1 (5 bases). V was trimmed by 7 bases and J by 0 bases, leaving 21 bases between them. Germline lookup yields CDR1 PRHDT and CDR2 FYEKMQ (reference sequence). The CDR3 is made up of 17 amino acids. The CDR3 sequence: CASTSGGRKTLNTEAFF. As DNA, the CDR3 is TGTGCCAGCACCTCGGGGGGGAGGAAAACATTGAACACTGAAGCTTTCTTT. The full variable domain, with the rest looked up from reference TRBV13 and TRBJ1-1, is AAGVIQSPRHLIKEKRETATLKCYPIPRHDTVYWYQQGPGQDPQFLISFYEKMQSDKGSIPDRFSAQQFSDYHSELNMSSLELGDSALYFCASTSGGRKTLNTEAFFGQGTRLTVV.

V usage is TRBV18 and J usage is TRBJ2-5, with TRBD1 matching 12 bases. The CDR3 runs to 17 residues. J was trimmed by 5 bases and V by 3 bases; bases with no gene match: 10. The germline V gene has CDR1 KGHSH and CDR2 LQKENI. CDR3 region: CASSPPAGTGGTETQYF. For the CDR3, the DNA is TGTGCCAGCTCACCCCCCGCGGGGACAGGGGGCACGGAGACCCAGTACTTC.

In this sample, this clone turned up once. The J gene is TRBJ1-2, the V gene TRBV6-1; the D gene is possibly TRBD1 (5 bases). From germline, CDR1 is MNHNS and CDR2 SASEGT. The CDR3 consists of 15 residues. DNA of the CDR3: TGTGCATCCGATAGATCGACAGATTCCTACTATGGCTACACCTTC. It is translated as CASDRSTDSYYGYTF.

The chain employs TRBV5-1 and TRBJ1-2; no reliable D call. The CDR3 is 13 residues long. The V gene's germline CDR1 is SGHRS and CDR2 YFSETQ. Trimming removed 0 bases from V and 0 bases from J, with 3 bases in between. The CDR3 here is CASSLDTNYGYTF. The CDR3, as DNA: TGCGCCAGCAGCTTGGATACTAACTATGGCTACACCTTC.

The table lists this clone with a count of one. This chain connects TRBV6-5 to TRBJ1-1; 8 nucleotides line up with TRBD1. Germline values: CDR1 MNHEY, CDR2 SVGAGI. The CDR3 sequence is 16 residues long. Trimming cost V 1 base and J 4 bases; bases outside gene matches: 8. CDR3 coding DNA: TGTGCCAGCAGTTACTTTAAGGACAGGGCGGGCACTGAAGCTTTCTTT. This sequence encodes CASSYFKDRAGTEAFF.

The V call is TRBV4-1, the J call TRBJ2-2; D is unclear. This CDR3 has 15 residues. V lost 1 base and J lost 3, with 9 bases in between. Germline values: CDR1 MGHRA, CDR2 YSYEKL. The CDR3 nucleotides are TGCGCCAGCAGCCAAGTTCAACGGGACACCGGGGAGCTGTTTTTT. This encodes CASSQVQRDTGELFF.

The chain carries TRBV2 and TRBJ2-1, with D possibly TRBD2 on 5 matching bases. The germline gives CDR1 SNHLY, CDR2 FYNNEI. With 7 bases removed from V and 7 bases from J, the gap between germline ends came to 17 bases. This CDR3 comprises 14 residues. The CDR3, as DNA: TGTGCCAGCAACGAGGACGGGGTTTGGAATGAGCAGTTCTTC. It is translated as CASNEDGVWNEQFF. Variable domain in full (rest from reference TRBV2 and TRBJ2-1): EPEVTQTPSHQVTQMGQEVILRCVPISNHLYFYWYRQILGQKVEFLVSFYNNEISEKSEIFDDQFSVERPDGSNFTLKIRSTKLEDSAMYFCASNEDGVWNEQFFGPGTRLTVL.

V usage is TRBV5-1 and J usage is TRBJ1-4, with D unclear. CDR1 is SGHRS and CDR2 is YFSETQ in the germline V gene. There are 14 residues in the CDR3. V was trimmed by 4 bases and J by 7 bases, leaving 14 bases between them. The chain's CDR3 is CASSQEGKAEKLFF. CDR3 bases: TGCGCCAGCAGCCAGGAGGGTAAAGCTGAAAAACTGTTTTTT.

The J gene is TRBJ1-2, the V gene TRBV7-9; D unclear. V shed 0 bases and J shed 6 bases, with 8 bases lying between them. Germline V gene lookup returns CDR1 SEHNR and CDR2 FQNEAQ (reference sequence). The CDR3 loop spans 13 amino acids. The CDR3 sequence: CASSLAREHGYTF. The CDR3 DNA is TGTGCCAGCAGCTTAGCCCGGGAGCATGGCTACACCTTC.

The J gene is TRBJ1-1, the V gene TRBV7-2; possible D gene TRBD1, 6 bases. V lost 5 bases, J lost 2 bases, and 12 bases lay in between. Germline V gene sequence: CDR1 SGHTA, CDR2 FQGNSA. The length of the CDR3 is 14 residues. Written as DNA, the CDR3 is TGTGCCAGCAGCCTGGGGGCCAAAAACACTGAAGCTTTCTTT. Protein product: CASSLGAKNTEAFF. The whole variable domain, remainder taken from reference TRBV7-2 and TRBJ1-1, is GAGVSQSPSNKVTEKGKDVELRCDPISGHTALYWYRQSLGQGLEFLIYFQGNSAPDKSGLPSDRFSAERTGGSVSTLTIQRTQQEDSAVYLCASSLGAKNTEAFFGQGTRLTVV.

The genes are TRBV9 and TRBJ2-7; 8 bases are a match to TRBD2. This CDR3 has 15 residues. With 5 bases clipped from V and 4 bases from J, the junction kept 11 bases outside the gene matches. Germline V gene lookup returns CDR1 SGDLS and CDR2 YYNGEE. The CDR3: CASSYGGAGLYEQYF. CDR3 sequence (DNA): TGTGCCAGCAGTTACGGGGGGGCCGGGTTATACGAGCAGTACTTC. Looking up the rest from reference TRBV9 and TRBJ2-7 gives the full variable domain: DSGVTQTPKHLITATGQRVTLRCSPRSGDLSVYWYQQSLDQGLQFLIQYYNGEERAKGNILERFSAQQFPDLHSELNLSSLELGDSALYFCASSYGGAGLYEQYFGPGTRLTVT.